This passage covers 8 T cell receptor beta chains from one sample sequenced in a study of shared clonotypes between healthy human individuals. The repertoire was sequenced with immunoSEQ multiplex PCR; TCRdb's copy has only in-frame clones and lacks some. The sample contains about 2.2 million clones, roughly 93% of which appear only once. As defined, naive CD8 cells were CD45RO-negative and positively selected for CCR7, with terminally differentiated effector memory CD45RA+ cells excluded. Sequenced material: naive CD8+ T cells from PBMCs. Receptors were obtained from a man aged 18 to 29 in good health. Some clones in this sample may be carry-over from other donors' samples.

The V and J genes are TRBV12-1 and TRBJ2-5; the table gives TRBD2 as D, unverified against the DNA. TRBV12-1 is recorded as a pseudogene. CDR3 length equals 17 residues. CDR3 sequence reads: CASSFVVGGRDQETQYF. The CDR3, as DNA: TGTGCCAGCAGCTTTGTCGTCGGCGGGAGGGACCAAGAGACCCAGTACTTC.

The V call is TRBV27, the J call TRBJ1-2, with 8 bases that match TRBD1. The CDR3 extends over 13 amino acids. Germline V lookup: CDR1 MNHEY, CDR2 SMNVEV (reference sequence). V shed 4 bases and J 5 bases; nucleotides not matched to a gene: 3. CDR3 in amino acids: CASSYRQGYGYTF. CDR3 DNA: TGTGCCAGCAGTTATCGACAGGGGTATGGCTACACCTTC.

V and J are TRBV2 and TRBJ1-2; 7 bases agree with TRBD1. CDR1 and CDR2 from the germline V gene are SNHLY and FYNNEI. Trimming removed 3 bases from V and 6 bases from J; junction bases left unmatched: 10. The CDR3 length is 15 residues. The CDR3 sequence is CASSDLLQGDDGYTF. Here the CDR3 DNA reads TGTGCCAGCAGTGATCTTCTCCAGGGGGATGATGGCTACACCTTC.

The chain links TRBV6-1 to TRBJ1-5, with 9 bases fitting TRBD1. J was trimmed by 5 bases and V by 4 bases; bases with no gene match: 12. The CDR3 is 17 residues long. Germline lookup yields CDR1 MNHNS and CDR2 SASEGT. The CDR3 coding sequence is TGTGCCAGCAGTGGAGACCGAAACAGGGGGCGCGATCAGCCCCAGCATTTT. Amino acids: CASSGDRNRGRDQPQHF.

The V call is TRBV5-1, the J call TRBJ2-7, with a possible D match to TRBD2 (6 bases). The CDR3 covers 16 residues. V gave up 3 bases and J gave up 0 bases, with 16 bases separating them. Germline CDR1 SGHRS, CDR2 YFSETQ. The CDR3 is CASSYRGGARSYEQYF. DNA of the CDR3: TGCGCCAGCAGCTACCGAGGCGGGGCGCGCTCCTACGAGCAGTACTTC.

The chain recombines TRBV5-4 with TRBJ2-1, with D tentatively TRBD2 (6 bases). Trimming stripped 4 bases from V and 7 bases from J, with 24 bases between. This CDR3 is built from 17 residues. Germline values: CDR1 SGHNT, CDR2 YYREEE (reference sequence). The CDR3 DNA reads as TGTGCCAGCAGCCCCATGGGCCGGGAGTTTCTCCCTAATGAGCAGTTCTTC. Amino acids: CASSPMGREFLPNEQFF.

This sequence joins TRBV27 and TRBJ2-1; 9 nucleotides match TRBD1. Per germline, CDR1 MNHEY and CDR2 SMNVEV (reference sequence). V shed 3 bases, J shed 7 bases, and the junction held 10 bases outside the gene matches. The CDR3 is 16 residues long. CDR3 in DNA: TGTGCCAGCAGTTTTGGCCCGGGACAGGGTTTTAATGAGCAGTTCTTC. Translating gives CASSFGPGQGFNEQFF.

The chain has TRBV27 and TRBJ2-1; D is unresolved. Trimming stripped 3 bases from V and 0 bases from J, with 9 bases between. This CDR3 is 15 amino acids long. The germline V gene has CDR1 MNHEY and CDR2 SMNVEV (reference sequence). CDR3 in amino acids: CASSFVARSYNEQFF. CDR3 sequence (DNA): TGTGCCAGCAGTTTTGTAGCCCGCTCCTACAATGAGCAGTTCTTC.